Sequencing of this TCR beta chain was carried out in a study of cytomegalovirus exposure and HLA in healthy donors. The donors formed part of the roughly 120-subject validation cohort, distinct from the roughly 730-subject first cohort. Looked up from germline, CDR1 is MNHEY and CDR2 is SMNVEV (reference sequence). Trimming cost V 5 bases and J 4 bases; bases outside gene matches: 13. This CDR3 is 16 amino acids long. Sequenced by immunoSEQ multiplex PCR; TCRdb stores in-frame clones only, minus some. The table includes approximately 270,000 clones, roughly 90% detected once. J is TRBJ1-1 and V is TRBV27, with 7 bases fitting TRBD1. The receptor was derived from a man between 18 and 35 years old in good health and CMV-seropositive. Sequenced material: PBMCs. The CDR3 region is CASSHDREPRGTEAFF. The CDR3 DNA reads as TGTGCCAGCAGTCACGACAGGGAGCCTAGGGGCACTGAAGCTTTCTTT.